These T cell receptor beta chains were read from a single sample in a study of T cells after yellow fever vaccination. MiXCR, run by TCRdb on the 5' RACE reads, gives a single entry per CDR3 protein. Here the sample spans some 300,000 distinct CDR3 sequences, approximately 3.8% being singletons. Sequencing used PBMCs, obtained on the day of the yellow fever booster vaccination. The receptor set was obtained from a man between 18 and 29 years old who received the YFV17D yellow fever vaccine. Each CDR3 is given with its conserved first and last residue. The D gene is left open where the match is weak. Clone size appears in some rows only: once, few, many, or a class for an expanded clone.

D gene: -; V gene: TRBV5-6; J gene: TRBJ2-3; clone size: many; CDR3 DNA: TGTGCCAGCAGCGGGACTACGCAGTATTTT; CDR3 protein: CASSGTTQYF
D gene: TRBD2; V gene: TRBV6-1; J gene: TRBJ2-5; clone size: many; CDR3 DNA: TGTGCCAGCACCCAGGGAGGGGAGACCCAGTACTTC; CDR3 protein: CASTQGGETQYF
D gene: TRBD1; V gene: TRBV5-5; J gene: TRBJ2-7; clone size: many; CDR3 DNA: TGTGCCAGCAGCCTCCAGGGGGCCGGGCAGTACTTC; CDR3 protein: CASSLQGAGQYF
D gene: -; V gene: TRBV20-1; J gene: TRBJ1-5; clone size: many; CDR3 DNA: TGCAGTGCTAGAGATGAATCCCGGCGTTATAGCAATCAGCCCCAGCATTTT; CDR3 protein: CSARDESRRYSNQPQHF
D gene: TRBD2; V gene: TRBV3-1; J gene: TRBJ2-2; clone size: -; CDR3 DNA: TGTGCCAGCAGCCAAGATCGGATGGACAGGGGACTAGCGGGGGCCGGGGAGCTGTTTTTT; CDR3 protein: CASSQDRMDRGLAGAGELFF
D gene: -; V gene: TRBV20-1; J gene: TRBJ2-2; clone size: many; CDR3 DNA: TGCAGTGCTTCGATCCGGAGTAGGAACACCGGGGAGCTGTTTTTT; CDR3 protein: CSASIRSRNTGELFF
D gene: -; V gene: TRBV12-3/TRBV12-4; J gene: TRBJ1-3; clone size: many; CDR3 DNA: TGTGCCAGCAGTTTAAGGAGCGGGATGGCAAACACCATATATTTT; CDR3 protein: CASSLRSGMANTIYF
D gene: TRBD2; V gene: TRBV9; J gene: TRBJ2-1; clone size: many; CDR3 DNA: TGTGCCAGCAGCGTAGAGTTCCGAGCGGGGGGCTCCTACAATGAGCAGTTCTTC; CDR3 protein: CASSVEFRAGGSYNEQFF
D gene: -; V gene: TRBV7-9; J gene: TRBJ1-1; clone size: many; CDR3 DNA: TGTGCCAGCAGCCAAAAACAGGGTGAAGCTTTCTTT; CDR3 protein: CASSQKQGEAFF
D gene: -; V gene: TRBV5-6; J gene: TRBJ2-1; clone size: few; CDR3 DNA: TGTGCCAGCAGCTTGGCCGGACAGATCAATGAGCAGTTCTTC; CDR3 protein: CASSLAGQINEQFF
D gene: TRBD1; V gene: TRBV3-1; J gene: TRBJ1-2; clone size: -; CDR3 DNA: TGTGCCAGCAGCCAAGCCCCCAATACCGGGACAGCTAACTATGGCTACACCTTC; CDR3 protein: CASSQAPNTGTANYGYTF
D gene: -; V gene: TRBV6-2/TRBV6-3; J gene: TRBJ1-1; clone size: many; CDR3 DNA: TGTGCCAGCAGTTCCACGTATACGAACACTGAAGCTTTCTTT; CDR3 protein: CASSSTYTNTEAFF
D gene: -; V gene: TRBV21-1; J gene: TRBJ1-1; clone size: many; CDR3 DNA: TGTATACAGGGTGAGGAAGCTTTCTTT; CDR3 protein: CIQGEEAFF